This T cell receptor beta chain was obtained from a study of blood T cells in healthy people across ages. In regard to this clonotype: What it recognizes is unknown.

Study-wide results and limits: Underestimates were what the diversity estimates from one million T cells were considered to be. Measured against age, TCR beta diversity per million T cells decreased in a roughly linear manner.

For every donor, a draw yielded roughly 10 milliliters of peripheral blood. Total RNA, at least 5 micrograms per sample, came from PBMCs. Primers used in a second PCR of about 7 to 12 cycles were a sample-barcoded 5' primer and a J-beta primer mix. TCRdb independently ran MiXCR on the 5' RACE reads; one entry per CDR3 protein. The repertoire holds about 970,000 distinct CDR3 sequences, with roughly 50% as singletons. Trimming took 6 bases from V and 11 from J, leaving 16 bases between them. From germline, CDR1 is ENHRY and CDR2 SYGVKD. The CDR3 contains 12 residues. This chain links TRBV10-3 with TRBJ2-5; tentative D call: TRBD1 (6 bases). This TCR derives from a woman aged 55-70 years in good health. Source material: blood. DNA of the CDR3: TGTGCCATCAGGGATCGGGACAATGAGCAGTACTTC. Encoded protein: CAIRDRDNEQYF.